The 27 T cell receptor beta chains listed next were all sequenced from one sample in a study of control samples from healthy donors and cancer patients. TCRdb's copy holds only in-frame clones and misses some; the assay was immunoSEQ multiplex PCR. The sample yields 100,000 to 150,000 clones, around nine tenths seen once. The sample consisted of blood. The receptor source for this set is a man aged 45-65 years in good health.

The V and J genes are TRBV5-6 and TRBJ1-5; D not certain. V lost 3 bases and J 2 bases, leaving 6 bases between the germline ends. The CDR3 is 13 residues long. Germline-derived CDR1 and CDR2 are SGHDT and YYEEEE. CDR3 DNA sequence: TGTGCCAGCAGCTCGATGGGCAATCAGCCCCAGCATTTT. It yields the protein CASSSMGNQPQHF.

The chain uses TRBV7-6 and TRBJ1-2; the match to TRBD1 covers 7 bases. Per the germline V gene, CDR1 is SGHVS and CDR2 is FNYEAQ. J lost 0 bases, V lost 5 bases, and 6 bases had no gene match. This CDR3 has 15 residues. CDR3 sequence reads: CASSPQGGANYGYTF. The CDR3, as DNA: TGTGCCAGCAGCCCCCAGGGGGGAGCTAACTATGGCTACACCTTC.

The count of this clone is one. The chain carries TRBV5-1 and TRBJ2-7, with TRBD2 as a possible D gene (6 bases). Germline V gene lookup returns CDR1 SGHRS and CDR2 YFSETQ. V lost 3 bases, J lost 5 bases, and 15 bases lay in between. This CDR3 region has 14 residues. The CDR3 sequence: CASSSGTSSNEQYF. CDR3 nucleotide sequence: TGCGCCAGCAGCTCGGGGACTTCGTCGAACGAGCAGTACTTC. Filled out from reference TRBV5-1 and TRBJ2-7, the complete variable domain reads KAGVTQTPRYLIKTRGQQVTLSCSPISGHRSVSWYQQTPGQGLQFLFEYFSETQRNKGNFPGRFSGRQFSNSRSEMNVSTLELGDSALYLCASSSGTSSNEQYFGPGTRLTVT.

This clone was detected a few times. The CDR3 nucleotides read TGCAGTGCTAGTATTGAACAATCTTTAAATGAGCAGTTCTTC. This codes for CSASIEQSLNEQFF. The rearrangement uses TRBV20-1 and TRBJ2-1; D call uncertain. V gave up 3 bases and J gave up 7 bases, with 16 bases separating them. Per germline, CDR1 DFQATT and CDR2 SNEGSKA (reference sequence). This CDR3 is built from 14 residues.

This clone was counted between two and nine times. The rearrangement links TRBV3-1 (or the pseudogene TRBV3-2) to TRBJ1-2; TRBD1 agrees at 10 bases. V was pared by 0 bases and J by 4 bases, with 5 bases of the junction left unmatched. The CDR3 contains 16 residues. CDR1 and CDR2 (germline): LGHDT, YNNKEL (reference sequence). The CDR3 spells CASSQDVGQGIYGYTF. The CDR3 nucleotides are TGTGCCAGCAGCCAAGACGTGGGACAGGGGATCTATGGCTACACCTTC.

V is TRBV18 and J is TRBJ2-5; D is perhaps TRBD1 (6 bases). The CDR3 extends over 14 amino acids. V gave up 3 bases and J gave up 5 bases, with 13 bases separating them. From germline, CDR1 is KGHSH and CDR2 LQKENI. For the CDR3, the DNA is TGTGCCAGCTCACCTCAACAGGGAAGGGAGACCCAGTACTTC. It translates to CASSPQQGRETQYF.

The chain carries TRBV19 and TRBJ1-2; tentatively, D is TRBD1 (5 bases). Between the trimmed V and J ends, which lost 6 bases and 3 bases, there was a span of 11 bases. This CDR3 has 13 amino acids. Germline V gives CDR1 LNHDA, CDR2 SQIVND (reference sequence). The DNA for the CDR3 is TGTGCCAGTAGCCTCAGGGTTTACTATGGCTACACCTTC. It encodes CASSLRVYYGYTF.

This chain connects TRBV18 to TRBJ1-6; D gene uncertain. Trimming shortened V by 2 bases and J by 5 bases, and 7 bases separated the two germline ends. The CDR3 covers 14 residues. Germline V CDR1 and CDR2: KGHSH, LQKENI. The CDR3 loop reads CASSPTVDNSPLHF. For the CDR3, the DNA is TGTGCCAGCTCACCAACTGTGGATAATTCACCCCTCCACTTT.

This sequence joins TRBV7-9 and TRBJ1-4; D not certain. The CDR3 consists of 14 residues. Looked up from germline, CDR1 is SEHNR and CDR2 is FQNEAQ (reference sequence). The V end was cut by 7 bases, the J end by 1 base, with 10 bases between. The CDR3 loop reads CASTTSGTNEKLFF. The CDR3 DNA reads as TGTGCCAGCACCACCTCGGGAACTAATGAAAAACTGTTTTTT.

The CDR3 here is CASSSPAGQGYTGELFF. The DNA for the CDR3 is TGTGCCAGCAGCTCGCCCGCGGGACAGGGGTATACCGGGGAGCTGTTTTTT. V is TRBV11-2 and J is TRBJ2-2; TRBD1 aligns across 10 bases. The CDR3 covers 17 residues. CDR1 SGHAT and CDR2 FQNNGV come from the germline V gene. V lost 4 bases and J lost 5; bases outside the gene matches: 10.

The chain employs TRBV7-3 and TRBJ2-2, with 9 nucleotides matching TRBD2. V shed 3 bases and J 0 bases; nucleotides not matched to a gene: 8. The CDR3 loop spans 18 amino acids. Germline CDR1 SGHTA, CDR2 FQGTGA. CDR3 sequence: CASSFTPGLAANTGELFF. DNA of the CDR3: TGTGCCAGCAGCTTCACTCCGGGACTAGCAGCGAACACCGGGGAGCTGTTTTTT. Together with reference TRBV7-3 and TRBJ2-2, the CDR3 gives the full variable domain: GAGVSQTPSNKVTEKGKYVELRCDPISGHTALYWYRQSLGQGPEFLIYFQGTGAADDSGLPNDRFFAVRPEGSVSTLKIQRTERGDSAVYLCASSFTPGLAANTGELFFGEGSRLTVL.

The V and J genes are TRBV7-2 and TRBJ1-6; D not certain. V lost 5 bases and J lost 14, with 13 bases in between. In germline, CDR1 is SGHTA, CDR2 FQGNSA. This CDR3 comprises 12 residues. CDR3 in amino acids: CASSHPPMALHF. DNA of the CDR3: TGTGCCAGCAGCCACCCCCCTATGGCCCTCCACTTT.

The V gene is TRBV4-2, the J gene TRBJ2-1; weak D call: TRBD1 (5 bases). The length of the CDR3 is 13 residues. V gave up 6 bases and J gave up 2 bases, with 8 bases separating them. Germline V CDR1 and CDR2: LGHNA, YNFKEQ. CDR3 amino acids: CASRGAAYNEQFF. The CDR3 DNA reads as TGTGCCAGCAGAGGGGCCGCCTACAATGAGCAGTTCTTC.

This chain links TRBV18 with TRBJ1-1; no clear D gene. CDR1 is KGHSH, CDR2 LQKENI, per germline. The CDR3 runs to 17 residues. V was clipped by 3 bases and J by 0 bases, with 17 bases between them. CDR3 in amino acids: CASSPLDPLRVNTEAFF. DNA of the CDR3: TGTGCCAGCTCACCGCTGGACCCTCTTCGGGTGAACACTGAAGCTTTCTTT. Looking up the rest from reference TRBV18 and TRBJ1-1 gives the full variable domain: NAGVMQNPRHLVRRRGQEARLRCSPMKGHSHVYWYRQLPEEGLKFMVYLQKENIIDESGMPKERFSAEFPKEGPSILRIQQVVRGDSAAYFCASSPLDPLRVNTEAFFGQGTRLTVV.

The chain links TRBV16 to TRBJ2-2, with TRBD1 matching 7 bases. CDR1 is KGHSY, CDR2 FQNENV, per germline. This CDR3 region has 15 residues. Trimming cost V 2 bases and J 6 bases; bases outside gene matches: 6. The CDR3 DNA reads TGTGCCAGCAGCCAACGACAGGGAAGGGCCGGGGAGCTGTTTTTT. This translates into CASSQRQGRAGELFF.

The V call is TRBV3-1 (or the pseudogene TRBV3-2), the J call TRBJ1-6; no clear D gene. This CDR3 has 16 residues. Germline V gene data show CDR1 as LGHDT and CDR2 as YNNKEL (reference sequence). Trimming cost V 1 base and J 3 bases, with 10 bases left between them. As DNA, the CDR3 is TGTGCCAGCAGCCAAGTCTCTACTTACTATAATTCACCCCTCCACTTT. Translation: CASSQVSTYYNSPLHF.

In this sample, this clone turned up a few times. The gene calls are TRBV30 and TRBJ1-6, with 9 positions matching TRBD1. V shed 1 base and J 4 bases; nucleotides not matched to a gene: 2. The CDR3 contains 15 residues. CDR1 is GTSNPN, CDR2 SVGIG, per germline (reference sequence). The CDR3 bases are TGTGCCTGGAGTGCCGGGACAGGGTATAATTCACCCCTCCACTTT. It specifies CAWSAGTGYNSPLHF.

The count of this clone is one. This chain connects TRBV2 to TRBJ1-1, with D possibly TRBD1 on 6 matching bases. Germline assignment: CDR1 SNHLY and CDR2 FYNNEI. CDR3 length equals 19 residues. The V and J ends lost 3 bases and 0 bases respectively, with 23 bases between them. The CDR3 DNA is TGTGCCAGCAGTGACACCCACCCCACAGGGAAGGGGATGAACACTGAAGCTTTCTTT. This sequence encodes CASSDTHPTGKGMNTEAFF. The variable domain in full, with the rest retrieved from reference TRBV2 and TRBJ1-1, is EPEVTQTPSHQVTQMGQEVILRCVPISNHLYFYWYRQILGQKVEFLVSFYNNEISEKSEIFDDQFSVERPDGSNFTLKIRSTKLEDSAMYFCASSDTHPTGKGMNTEAFFGQGTRLTVV.

J is TRBJ2-5 and V is TRBV7-8; possible D gene TRBD2, 7 bases. The CDR3 runs to 13 residues. Germline V gene sequence: CDR1 SGHVS, CDR2 FQNEAQ. Trimming took 1 base from V and 5 from J, leaving 8 bases between them. CDR3 amino acids: CASSLEGGETQYF. The DNA for the CDR3 is TGTGCCAGCAGCTTAGAGGGGGGGGAGACCCAGTACTTC. The full variable domain, completed using reference TRBV7-8 and TRBJ2-5, is GAGVSQSPRYKVAKRGQDVALRCDPISGHVSLFWYQQALGQGPEFLTYFQNEAQLDKSGLPSDRFFAERPEGSVSTLKIQRTQQEDSAVYLCASSLEGGETQYFGPGTRLLVL.

This clone is a singleton in its sample. The chain is built from TRBV7-9 and TRBJ2-3; 9 nucleotides match TRBD1. V lost 5 bases to trimming and J lost 0 bases; unmatched junction nucleotides: 9. CDR1 and CDR2 from the germline V gene are SEHNR and FQNEAQ (reference sequence). This CDR3 has 17 amino acids. CDR3 nucleotides: TGTGCCAGCAGCCTACCGGACAGGGGTGTTAGCACAGATACGCAGTATTTT. Amino acid sequence: CASSLPDRGVSTDTQYF.

This clone was found a few times. This sample includes further DNA sequences coding for the same CDR3. The chain recombines TRBV29-1 with TRBJ1-5, with 7 bases identical to TRBD1. V lost 5 bases, J lost 7 bases, and 5 bases stayed unmatched. From germline, CDR1 is SQVTM and CDR2 ANQGSEA. CDR3 length equals 12 residues. This CDR3 is CSVRTGEQPQHF. Here the CDR3 DNA reads TGCAGCGTTCGGACAGGAGAACAGCCCCAGCATTTT.

The J gene is TRBJ2-7, the V gene TRBV5-1; possibly TRBD1 or TRBD2 for D (5 bases each). Trimming took off 7 bases at V and 3 bases at J, with 20 bases between the two ends. Germline-derived CDR1 and CDR2 are SGHRS and YFSETQ. The CDR3 extends over 15 amino acids. CDR3 DNA sequence: TGCGCCAGCTCCTTTTCGGGGCAGGGATTCTACGAGCAGTACTTC. Encoded protein: CASSFSGQGFYEQYF.

The chain uses TRBV15 and TRBJ1-4; D possibly corresponds to TRBD1 (5 bases). Per the germline V gene, CDR1 is LNHNV and CDR2 is YYDKDF (reference sequence). The V end was cut by 0 bases, the J end by 5 bases, with 10 bases between. CDR3 size: 15 residues. CDR3 DNA: TGTGCCACCAGCAGAGATGTCGGGGGAAATGAAAAACTGTTTTTT. Its protein is CATSRDVGGNEKLFF.

V and J are TRBV7-9 and TRBJ1-6, with TRBD1 identical over 9 bases. V gave up 5 bases and J gave up 9 bases; unmatched junction bases: 5. There are 14 residues in the CDR3. Germline V gives CDR1 SEHNR, CDR2 FQNEAQ (reference sequence). The CDR3 nucleotides read TGTGCCAGCAGCCAGGGACAGGGTGTTTCACCCCTCCACTTT. Protein product: CASSQGQGVSPLHF.

The rearrangement links TRBV4-1 to TRBJ1-2, with D perhaps matching TRBD1 (5 bases). Deletions cut 2 bases from V and 8 bases from J, with 18 bases between. The germline gives CDR1 MGHRA, CDR2 YSYEKL. CDR3 length equals 15 residues. For the CDR3, the DNA is TGCGCCAGCAGCCAACAAAGGACACCCACGGCGGGCTACACCTTC. Amino acid sequence: CASSQQRTPTAGYTF.

This chain links TRBV5-1 with TRBJ1-5; 10 positions match TRBD1. Looked up from germline, CDR1 is SGHRS and CDR2 is YFSETQ. V was pared by 4 bases and J by 6 bases, with 4 bases of the junction left unmatched. The CDR3 runs to 14 residues. Here the CDR3 reads CASSPGQGSQPQHF. CDR3 DNA: TGCGCCAGCAGCCCGGGACAGGGGAGTCAGCCCCAGCATTTT. Full variable domain (outside the CDR3, taken from reference TRBV5-1 and TRBJ1-5): KAGVTQTPRYLIKTRGQQVTLSCSPISGHRSVSWYQQTPGQGLQFLFEYFSETQRNKGNFPGRFSGRQFSNSRSEMNVSTLELGDSALYLCASSPGQGSQPQHFGDGTRLSIL.

This clone was seen a single time. CDR3 in DNA: TGTGCCACCAGTCGTGTGTGGCGGGGCGGTTCCTACAATGAGCAGTTCTTC. Protein sequence: CATSRVWRGGSYNEQFF. The chain combines TRBV24-1 with TRBJ2-1; possible D gene TRBD2, 6 bases. Germline values: CDR1 KGHDR, CDR2 SFDVKD. Trimming removed 6 bases from V and 1 base from J, with 18 bases in between. CDR3 length equals 17 residues.